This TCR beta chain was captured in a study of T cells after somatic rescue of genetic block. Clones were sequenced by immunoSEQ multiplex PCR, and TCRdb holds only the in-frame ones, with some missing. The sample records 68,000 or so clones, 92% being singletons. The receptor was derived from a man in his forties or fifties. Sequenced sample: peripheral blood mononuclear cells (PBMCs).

The CDR3 is CASRSKPGQSYEQYF. CDR3 DNA: TGTGCCAGCAGGTCAAAGCCGGGACAGTCCTACGAGCAGTACTTC. The rearrangement joins TRBV7-9 to TRBJ2-7; 7 bases fit TRBD1. Trimming at V came to 6 bases and at J to 1 base, leaving 9 bases not matched to a gene. CDR3 length: 15 amino acids. Germline CDR1 reads SEHNR; CDR2 reads FQNEAQ (reference sequence).